Shown below are 3 T cell receptor beta chains from a single sample sequenced in a study of early T cells in non-severe SARS-CoV-2 infection. TCRdb recomputed calls from the 5' RACE reads with MiXCR, one row per CDR3 protein. The data hold tens of thousands of distinct CDR3 sequences, with about 10% observed a single time. Sequencing was done on a sample of whole blood. The receptors derive from an adult who was a healthcare worker with PCR-confirmed SARS-CoV-2 infection or an uninfected control (not recorded which).

The chain couples TRBV7-2 to TRBJ2-1; 12 bases agree with TRBD2. The CDR3 has 12 amino acids. The germline CDR1 and CDR2 sequences are SGHTA and FQGNSA. V was pared by 11 bases and J by 10 bases, with 6 bases of the junction left unmatched. The CDR3 DNA reads as TGTGCCTCTAGCGGGAGGGGGACAGAGCAGTTCTTC. Translation: CASSGRGTEQFF.

The V gene is TRBV11-2, the J gene TRBJ1-1, with D perhaps matching TRBD1 (5 bases). Germline CDR1 is SGHAT and CDR2 is FQNNGV. The CDR3 consists of 16 residues. With 4 bases removed from V and 4 bases from J, the gap between germline ends came to 19 bases. CDR3 residues: CASSSPVGTGATEAFF. In DNA form, the CDR3 reads TGTGCCAGCAGCTCTCCGGTCGGGACCGGGGCCACTGAAGCTTTCTTT. Variable domain in full (rest from reference TRBV11-2 and TRBJ1-1): EAGVAQSPRYKIIEKRQSVAFWCNPISGHATLYWYQQILGQGPKLLIQFQNNGVVDDSQLPKDRFSAERLKGVDSTLKIQPAKLEDSAVYLCASSSPVGTGATEAFFGQGTRLTVV.

The V call is TRBV12-3 or TRBV12-4, the J call TRBJ2-7, with TRBD1 matching over 9 bases. Unmatched junction bases numbered 4, after V lost 3 bases and J lost 7 bases. This CDR3 has 13 amino acids. For the CDR3, the DNA is TGTGCCAGCAGTTTTCTACAGGGGGCTGAGCAGTACTTC. Translation gives CASSFLQGAEQYF.